The rows below give T cell receptor beta chains drawn from one sample of a study of cytomegalovirus exposure and HLA in healthy donors. TCRdb's copy holds only in-frame clones and misses some; the assay was immunoSEQ multiplex PCR. The sample records about 110,000 clones, 81% being singletons. The sample consisted of PBMCs. Receptor source: a man aged 25 to 45 in good health and CMV-seronegative. Each CDR3 is given with its conserved first and last residue. The D gene is left open where the match is weak. Clone size, where shown, is once, few, many, or a class for clones that have expanded.

.	TRBV6-1	TRBJ1-1	.	CASRPGEAAEAFF	TGTGCCAGCAGACCGGGGGAGGCCGCTGAAGCTTTCTTT
.	TRBV5-1	TRBJ1-1	.	CASSLAARGWDTEAFF	TGCGCCAGCAGCTTGGCCGCCAGGGGATGGGACACTGAAGCTTTCTTT
.	TRBV5-1	TRBJ2-7	TRBD2	CASSFASGGYEQYF	TGCGCCAGCAGCTTCGCCTCGGGGGGCTACGAGCAGTACTTC
.	TRBV11-3	TRBJ2-3	.	CASSQGLMSTDTQYF	TGTGCCAGCAGCCAGGGACTGATGAGCACAGATACGCAGTATTTT
.	TRBV30	TRBJ1-1	.	CAWSIFGGTEAFF	TGTGCCTGGAGTATTTTCGGAGGCACTGAAGCTTTCTTT
once	TRBV28	TRBJ1-1	.	CASTRGNTEAFF	TGTGCCAGCACCCGGGGGAACACTGAAGCTTTCTTT
.	TRBV18	TRBJ1-5	TRBD1	CASSLTGAIRQPQHF	TGTGCCAGCTCCCTGACAGGGGCTATCCGTCAGCCCCAGCATTTT
.	TRBV30	TRBJ2-3	.	CAWGQGLTDTQYF	TGTGCCTGGGGGCAGGGCCTAACAGATACGCAGTATTTT
few	TRBV6-5	TRBJ1-2	.	CASSYSGSYGYTF	TGTGCCAGCAGTTACTCGGGCAGCTATGGCTACACCTTC
.	TRBV11-2	TRBJ2-7	.	CASGRGLHEQYF	TGTGCCAGCGGGCGCGGGTTGCACGAGCAGTACTTC
.	TRBV4-1	TRBJ2-6	.	CASSQPGPSGANVLTF	TGCGCCAGCAGCCAGCCAGGGCCCTCTGGGGCCAACGTCCTGACTTTC
.	TRBV7-9	TRBJ2-7	.	CASSKYTGGPLEQYF	TGTGCCAGCAGCAAATACACCGGGGGACCCCTCGAGCAGTACTTC
.	TRBV7-8	TRBJ1-5	TRBD1	CASSLEWGQGIQPQHF	TGTGCCAGCAGCTTAGAGTGGGGACAGGGCATTCAGCCCCAGCATTTT
.	TRBV5-4	TRBJ2-7	.	CASRSERTNYEQYF	TGTGCCAGCCGTAGTGAGCGGACGAACTACGAGCAGTACTTC
.	TRBV6-4	TRBJ2-3	TRBD1	CASSEQGASDTQYF	TGTGCCAGCAGTGAACAGGGGGCTTCAGATACGCAGTATTTT
.	TRBV5-6	TRBJ1-2	TRBD1	CASSFGTGGVSRTF	TGTGCCAGCAGCTTCGGGACAGGGGGGGTTTCTCGGACCTTC
.	TRBV4-1	TRBJ2-1	TRBD2	CASSQPGLAGSYNEQFF	TGCGCCAGCAGCCAGCCGGGACTAGCGGGCTCCTACAATGAGCAGTTCTTC
.	TRBV9	TRBJ1-4	.	CASSVRVTNEKLFF	TGTGCCAGCAGCGTGCGAGTAACTAATGAAAAACTGTTTTTT
.	TRBV27	TRBJ1-3	.	CASSLTLGNTIYF	TGTGCCAGCAGTTTAACTCTCGGAAACACCATATATTTT
.	TRBV5-1	TRBJ2-1	TRBD2	CASSLTGGLSYNEQFF	TGCGCCAGCAGCTTGACGGGAGGGCTCTCCTACAATGAGCAGTTCTTC
.	TRBV9	TRBJ2-1	.	CASSETGGINEQFF	TGTGCCAGCAGCGAAACTGGGGGCATCAATGAGCAGTTCTTC
.	TRBV5-4	TRBJ2-7	TRBD1	CASSHRGRYEQYF	TGTGCCAGCAGCCACAGGGGCCGCTACGAGCAGTACTTC
.	TRBV6-5	TRBJ1-5	.	CASRHGNQPQHF	TGTGCCAGCAGACACGGCAATCAGCCCCAGCATTTT
once	TRBV7-7	TRBJ1-1	.	CASSLTGTTEAFF	TGTGCTAGCAGCTTAACAGGGACCACTGAAGCTTTCTTT
few	TRBV5-7	TRBJ2-3	TRBD2	CASSSRTSKSTDTQYF	TGTGCCAGCAGCTCCCGGACTAGCAAGAGCACAGATACGCAGTATTTT
.	TRBV5-4	TRBJ2-3	.	CASSETSTDTQYF	TGTGCCAGCAGCGAAACTAGCACAGATACGCAGTATTTT
.	TRBV10-3	TRBJ2-2	.	CAAAGQESTGELFF	TGTGCCGCGGCGGGGCAGGAGTCCACCGGGGAGCTGTTTTTT
few	TRBV19	TRBJ2-5	.	CASSMAETQYF	TGTGCCAGTAGTATGGCTGAGACCCAGTACTTC
.	TRBV27	TRBJ2-1	TRBD2	CASSPRLARNNEQFF	TGTGCCAGCAGTCCCCGACTAGCTAGGAACAATGAGCAGTTCTTC
.	TRBV18	TRBJ1-2	TRBD1	CASSPTRGLGYTF	TGTGCCAGCTCACCGACCAGGGGGCTTGGCTACACCTTC
few	TRBV7-6	TRBJ2-2	TRBD2	CASSLGPAGYTGELFF	TGTGCCAGCAGCTTAGGGCCAGCGGGGTACACCGGGGAGCTGTTTTTT
.	TRBV18	TRBJ2-3	.	CASSPLQRGGDTQYF	TGTGCCAGCTCACCTCTCCAGCGTGGGGGGGATACGCAGTATTTT
.	TRBV7-2	TRBJ2-5	TRBD2	CASSYRWASGLQETQYF	TGTGCCAGCAGCTACCGATGGGCTAGCGGGTTGCAAGAGACCCAGTACTTC
.	TRBV7-6	TRBJ1-2	.	CASSLEVGGGAPWGYTF	TGTGCCAGCAGCTTAGAAGTAGGAGGAGGGGCCCCCTGGGGCTACACCTTC
.	TRBV4-1	TRBJ2-1	TRBD2	CASSQSAAGGPGEQFF	TGCGCCAGCAGCCAATCCGCGGCGGGGGGGCCGGGTGAGCAGTTCTTC
.	TRBV5-4	TRBJ2-7	TRBD2	CASSRGESYEQYF	TGTGCCAGCAGCCGGGGGGAATCCTACGAGCAGTACTTC
.	TRBV4-1	TRBJ2-2	TRBD2	CASSRGLAGSSGELFF	TGCGCCAGCAGCCGGGGACTAGCGGGGAGTAGTGGGGAGCTGTTTTTT
.	TRBV5-5	TRBJ1-1	.	CASTFLGEAEAFF	TGTGCCAGCACCTTCTTGGGGGAGGCTGAAGCTTTCTTT
.	TRBV4-1	TRBJ2-7	TRBD1	CASSQGQGAWYEQYF	TGCGCCAGCAGCCAAGGCCAGGGGGCTTGGTACGAGCAGTACTTC
.	TRBV18	TRBJ1-1	TRBD1	CASSPPRTGVNTEAFF	TGTGCCAGCTCACCCCCAAGGACAGGGGTGAACACTGAAGCTTTCTTT
few	TRBV7-2	TRBJ1-1	.	CASSGHSMNTEAFF	TGTGCCAGCTCGGGACACTCCATGAACACTGAAGCTTTCTTT
.	TRBV7-2	TRBJ2-5	.	CASSSTRRETQYF	TGTGCCAGCAGCTCGACTAGGCGGGAGACCCAGTACTTC
.	TRBV6-6	TRBJ2-2	TRBD2	CASSWTSGNTGELFF	TGTGCCAGCAGTTGGACTAGCGGGAACACCGGGGAGCTGTTTTTT
.	TRBV4-1	TRBJ1-2	.	CASSQAPGSASGGYTF	TGCGCCAGCAGCCAGGCCCCGGGCAGCGCGAGCGGTGGCTACACCTTC
.	TRBV18	TRBJ2-2	.	CASSPPPGGRELFF	TGTGCCAGCTCACCACCCCCGGGTGGAAGGGAGCTGTTTTTT
.	TRBV6-1	TRBJ2-1	.	CASSRGAGEEFF	TGTGCCAGCAGTCGGGGGGCGGGAGAGGAGTTCTTC
.	TRBV13	TRBJ2-3	TRBD2	CASSFAGSGGHTQYF	TGTGCCAGCAGCTTTGCCGGGTCGGGGGGGCATACGCAGTATTTT